This T cell receptor (beta chain) was documented in a study of blood T cell repertoires in COVID-19. Study-wide background: Spain, Italy and the United States supplied samples that represented acute and convalescent COVID-19. The analysed material was cDNA or gDNA that came from T cells, B-cell-depleted T cells, or PBMCs.

Methods used by the authors: Reference gene primer amplification gave estimated nucleated cell counts. Method: immunoSEQ multiplex PCR; TCRdb's copy keeps in-frame clones and lacks some. That table supplies the V and J calls and clone size; D and trimming were determined from the DNA. The data contain tens of thousands of clones, 82% of them singletons. Germline CDR1 SEHNR, CDR2 FQNEAQ (reference sequence). This CDR3 comprises 15 residues. Between the trimmed V and J ends, which lost 1 base and 9 bases, there was a span of 16 bases. V is TRBV7-9 and J is TRBJ1-5; the D is unclear. Sequencing was performed on peripheral blood. This sequence was found in a human donor in a cohort sampled during active COVID-19. CDR3 region: CASSLGSSPEGPQHF. The DNA of the CDR3 is TGTGCCAGCAGCTTAGGGTCTAGCCCCGAAGGGCCCCAGCATTTT.